This record covers a single T cell receptor (beta chain). Its antigen remains unidentified. Measured with immunoSEQ multiplex PCR; TCRdb has only the in-frame clones, and not every one. Counted here are 150,000 or so clones, 70% to 90% occurring once; the ten biggest clones make up less than 7%. This sample was taken from a study of cytomegalovirus exposure and HLA in healthy donors. Study as a whole: The roughly 130 validation repertoires, a later analysis reported, used the same platform as the 550 to 700 repertoires from the first cohort. General observations from the study: According to the study, about 180 TCR beta chains were cytomegalovirus-associated. Across donors, most TCRs were seen rarely, yet some public ones were widespread.

Per the germline V gene, CDR1 is LNHDA and CDR2 is SQIVND (reference sequence). CDR3 size: 13 residues. J was trimmed by 6 bases and V by 3 bases; bases with no gene match: 1. Source material: PBMCs. The receptor comes from a young woman in good health and CMV-seropositive. This sequence joins TRBV19 and TRBJ1-2, with TRBD1 identical over 10 bases. Here the CDR3 reads CASSIGQGDGYTF. The CDR3 DNA follows: TGTGCCAGTAGTATCGGACAGGGGGATGGCTACACCTTC.